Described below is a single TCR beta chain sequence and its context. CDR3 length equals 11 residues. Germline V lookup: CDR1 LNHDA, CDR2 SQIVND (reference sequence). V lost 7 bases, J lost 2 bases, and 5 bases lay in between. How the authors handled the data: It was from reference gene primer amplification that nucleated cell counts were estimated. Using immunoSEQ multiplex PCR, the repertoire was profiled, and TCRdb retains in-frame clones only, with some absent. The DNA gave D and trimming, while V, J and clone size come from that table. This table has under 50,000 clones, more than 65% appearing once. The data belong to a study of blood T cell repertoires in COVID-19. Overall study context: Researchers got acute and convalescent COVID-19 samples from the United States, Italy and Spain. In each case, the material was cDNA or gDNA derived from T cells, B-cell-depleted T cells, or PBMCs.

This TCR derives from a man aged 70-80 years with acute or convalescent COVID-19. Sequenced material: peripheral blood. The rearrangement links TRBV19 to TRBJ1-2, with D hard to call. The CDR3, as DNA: TGTGCCAGTAAGGAGAACTATGGCTACACCTTC. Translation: CASKENYGYTF.